The clone carrying this TCR beta chain was detected only a few times. Its specificity is not known. This entry comes from a study of response to subunit inactivated influenza vaccine. Study results and caveats: Each seasonal influenza vaccination recruits few new T cells, the authors suggested.

The germline V gene has CDR1 SGHAT and CDR2 FQNNGV. The germline V and J ends were trimmed by 1 base and 7 bases, with 23 bases remaining between them. This CDR3 is built from 18 residues. TCRdb re-called the RT-PCR reads with MiXCR, one entry per CDR3 protein. The sample contains about 700,000 distinct CDR3 sequences, around 16% of which appear only once. This chain links TRBV11-2 with TRBJ2-1; the D is unclear. This TCR derives from a man aged 45-65 years who received an inactivated influenza vaccine. The specimen comprised PBMCs from blood, sampled roughly 12 days after vaccination. The CDR3 region has the DNA TGTGCCAGCAGCTTAGTGTTTCAGAATGGGCGGCTTGGGAATGAGCAGTTCTTC. Protein sequence: CASSLVFQNGRLGNEQFF. Using reference TRBV11-2 and TRBJ2-1 for the parts outside the CDR3, the full variable domain is EAGVAQSPRYKIIEKRQSVAFWCNPISGHATLYWYQQILGQGPKLLIQFQNNGVVDDSQLPKDRFSAERLKGVDSTLKIQPAKLEDSAVYLCASSLVFQNGRLGNEQFFGPGTRLTVL.